A selection of T cell receptor beta chains follows, all from one sample in a study of control samples from healthy donors and cancer patients. TCRdb's table, derived via immunoSEQ multiplex PCR, lists solely in-frame clones and lacks some. In the table there are about 220,000 clones, 85% to 95% of which are singletons. The sequencing input was blood. Source of these receptors: a man aged 50 to 59 in good health. CDR3s include the opening cysteine and the closing phenylalanine or tryptophan. Each record gives: V gene, J gene, CDR3 protein.

TRBV6-1	TRBJ2-4	CASSGTVVLAKNIQYF
TRBV18	TRBJ2-5	CASSLGTVETQYF
TRBV11-2	TRBJ2-2	CASSLAVPGGGELFF
TRBV6-5	TRBJ1-3	CASSPGSSGNTIYF
TRBV5-6	TRBJ2-5	CASSFPSTSGETQYF
TRBV28	TRBJ1-2	CASSIWGYGYTF
TRBV18	TRBJ2-1	CASSRVAGGDNEQFF
TRBV3-1/TRBV3-2	TRBJ2-1	CASSQVYGDGTIYNEQFF
TRBV7-2	TRBJ1-1	CASSLGRDYTEAFF
TRBV5-1	TRBJ2-3	CASSLPGVSTDTQYF
TRBV6-5	TRBJ2-1	CASSYSTGAGVHEQFF
TRBV24-1	TRBJ2-1	CATSDLPPLGLLTVNEQFF
TRBV3-1/TRBV3-2	TRBJ1-5	CASSPSTGFEPQHF
TRBV19	TRBJ1-1	CASSINRENTEAFF
TRBV7-9	TRBJ2-2	CASSQLRDAGELFF
TRBV19	TRBJ2-1	CASLRTGGYNEQFF
TRBV9	TRBJ1-4	CASSGGARATNEKLFF